Shown below are 19 T cell receptor beta chains from a single sample sequenced in a study of CD8+CD57+ T cells in acquired aplastic anemia. It was genomic DNA that served as the template for profiling TCR beta VDJ and CDR3. TCRdb reprocessed the reads with MiXCR, giving one entry per CDR3 protein. The repertoire has about half a million distinct CDR3 sequences, more than 25% of them found once; the top ten carry 0.75% to 0.95%. Sequencing involved patients with CD8+CD57+ cell expansion previously shown by flow cytometry. Sequencing input: sorted CD4+, CD8+, or CD8+CD57+ T cells (not recorded which) from PBMCs. The origin of the receptors is a human donor with aplastic anemia.

About this clonotype: The junction shows a germline mismatch at one end, possibly a read error. The genes are TRBV10-3 and TRBJ2-7; no clear D. The germline gives CDR1 ENHRY, CDR2 SYGVKD. The CDR3 is 14 amino acids. The CDR3 reads CATSEQVPAHEQYF. CDR3 nucleotide sequence: TGTGCCACCAGTGAGCAAGTTCCAGCGCACGAGCAGTACTTC.

This clonotype was counted many times. The chain carries TRBV9 and TRBJ2-2, with D possibly being TRBD2 (6 bases). The length of the CDR3 is 14 residues. V was clipped by 0 bases and J by 7 bases, with 10 bases between them. Germline V gene data show CDR1 as SGDLS and CDR2 as YYNGEE. The CDR3 sequence is CASSVGRVGGELFF. In DNA form, the CDR3 reads TGTGCCAGCAGCGTAGGGAGGGTCGGCGGGGAGCTGTTTTTT.

The rearrangement links TRBV20-1 to TRBJ2-4, with TRBD1 as a possible D gene (5 bases). CDR1 and CDR2 (germline): DFQATT, SNEGSKA (reference sequence). This CDR3 has 16 amino acids. The V end lost 6 bases, the J end lost 0 bases, and 18 bases lay between the germline ends. The CDR3 DNA follows: TGCAGTGCAGGGGCAACAGCCCGGCTAGCCAAAAACATTCAGTACTTC. It codes for CSAGATARLAKNIQYF.

V and J are TRBV6-4 and TRBJ2-2, with D tentatively TRBD2 (6 bases). Deletions cut 8 bases from V and 0 bases from J, with 10 bases between. Germline CDR1 MRHNA, CDR2 SNTAGT. The CDR3 spans 14 residues. CDR3 sequence: CASRDFANTGELFF. The CDR3 DNA follows: TGTGCCAGCCGGGACTTCGCGAACACCGGGGAGCTGTTTTTT.

Points on this clonotype: This could be a read error, since a much larger clone is one nucleotide away. J is TRBJ1-2 and V is TRBV24-1; D is unclear. The CDR3 contains 12 residues. Germline assignment: CDR1 KGHDR and CDR2 SFDVKD. Trimming cost V 6 bases and J 0 bases, with 4 bases left between them. This CDR3 is CATSLSNYGYTF. The CDR3 coding sequence is TGTGCCACCAGTCTTTCTAACTATGGCTACACCTTC.

This clonotype was observed many times. CDR3 sequence: CATSRGFSNQPQHF. In DNA form, the CDR3 reads TGTGCCACCAGCAGAGGTTTCAGCAATCAGCCCCAGCATTTT. The V call is TRBV15, the J call TRBJ1-5; D not certain. CDR3 length: 14 amino acids. Looked up from germline, CDR1 is LNHNV and CDR2 is YYDKDF (reference sequence). The germline V and J ends were trimmed by 1 base and 1 base, with 5 bases remaining between them.

This clonotype was detected many times. CDR3: CASSLVYPGNQPQHF. Here the CDR3 DNA reads TGTGCCAGCAGCTTAGTTTACCCGGGCAATCAGCCCCAGCATTTT. The chain links TRBV7-9 to TRBJ1-5; D remains unclear. Per the germline V gene, CDR1 is SEHNR and CDR2 is FQNEAQ (reference sequence). The CDR3 covers 15 residues. V gave up 1 base and J gave up 2 bases, with 9 bases separating them.

The gene calls are TRBV5-1 and TRBJ2-7, with D tentatively TRBD1 (5 bases). V was clipped by 0 bases and J by 6 bases, with 16 bases between them. The CDR3 contains 15 residues. Germline V lookup: CDR1 SGHRS, CDR2 YFSETQ. CDR3 nucleotides: TGCGCCAGCAGCTTGGCCTCTGACAGCTTGATCGAGCAGTACTTC. This sequence encodes CASSLASDSLIEQYF.

The chain has TRBV5-5 and TRBJ2-7, with TRBD2 matching 8 bases. The CDR3 extends over 14 amino acids. The V segment lost 2 bases and the J segment 4 bases; nucleotides outside the gene matches: 5. Germline CDR1 SGHKS, CDR2 YYEKEE (reference sequence). The CDR3 is CASSFRAGGYEQYF. The CDR3 DNA sequence: TGTGCCAGCAGCTTTAGGGCGGGGGGATACGAGCAGTACTTC. Full variable domain (missing parts from reference TRBV5-5 and TRBJ2-7): DAGVTQSPTHLIKTRGQQVTLRCSPISGHKSVSWYQQVLGQGPQFIFQYYEKEERGRGNFPDRFSARQFPNYSSELNVNALLLGDSALYLCASSFRAGGYEQYFGPGTRLTVT.

This clonotype was seen ten or more times. CDR3 in DNA: TGTGCCAGCAGCGTAAATCCAGGGCGAGTTGGTTCACCCCTCCACTTT. Encoded protein: CASSVNPGRVGSPLHF. This chain joins TRBV9 and TRBJ1-6, with D possibly TRBD1 on 5 matching bases. Germline lookup yields CDR1 SGDLS and CDR2 YYNGEE. Trimming pared 1 base from V and 9 bases from J, leaving 17 bases between. This CDR3 region has 16 residues.

This clonotype appeared a single time. The rearrangement links TRBV5-4 to TRBJ1-1, with D possibly TRBD1 on 6 matching bases. The CDR3 is made up of 14 amino acids. Trimming left V 3 bases short and J 1 base short, with 10 bases between. Germline V lookup: CDR1 SGHNT, CDR2 YYREEE (reference sequence). The CDR3 here is CASSYGGQNTEAFF. In DNA, the CDR3 is TGTGCCAGCAGCTACGGGGGGCAGAACACTGAAGCTTTCTTT.

About this clonotype itself: A read error may be the cause here, since a much bigger clone is one base away. The conserved phenylalanine or tryptophan normally closing the CDR3 is absent here, so this likely arose from a read error. The chain combines TRBV7-2 with TRBJ1-1; the D is unclear. The CDR3 sequence is 13 residues long. Trimming stripped 5 bases from V and 0 bases from J, with 7 bases between. Germline CDR1 reads SGHTA; CDR2 reads FQGNSA. CDR3 bases: TGTGCCAGCAGCCAAGACTTGAACACTGAAGCTTTCTCT. Translating it yields CASSQDLNTEAFS.

For this clonotype: An end of the junction differs from the germline gene, which may be a read error. The chain recombines TRBV11-2 with TRBJ2-3, with 12 bases lining up with TRBD2. Germline CDR1 and CDR2: SGHAT and FQNNGV. The CDR3 sequence is 17 residues long. CDR3 loop: CASSLSATSGGTDAQYF. CDR3 nucleotide sequence: TGTGCCAGCAGCTTAAGCGCAACTAGCGGGGGGACAGATGCGCAGTATTTT.

This clonotype was observed many times. This rearrangement joins TRBV6-1 to TRBJ1-2, with D maybe TRBD1 (5 bases). The CDR3 covers 14 residues. Trimming pared 6 bases from V and 4 bases from J, leaving 15 bases between. Germline V gene lookup returns CDR1 MNHNS and CDR2 SASEGT. CDR3 sequence: CASRQRTGGYGYTF. CDR3 DNA: TGTGCCAGCAGGCAAAGGACGGGGGGCTATGGCTACACCTTC.

The chain is built from TRBV20-1 and TRBJ1-2; D uncertain. Germline-derived CDR1 and CDR2 are DFQATT and SNEGSKA (reference sequence). CDR3 length: 14 residues. Trimming stripped 3 bases from V and 0 bases from J, with 11 bases between. CDR3 amino acids: CSARVGGTNYGYTF. The CDR3 DNA reads TGCAGTGCTAGGGTCGGCGGTACTAACTATGGCTACACCTTC.

The rearrangement joins TRBV19 to TRBJ2-5; the D gene is possibly TRBD1 (6 bases). Between the trimmed V and J ends, which lost 7 bases and 5 bases, there was a span of 14 bases. Looked up from germline, CDR1 is LNHDA and CDR2 is SQIVND (reference sequence). The CDR3 totals 13 residues. The CDR3 nucleotides are TGTGCCAGTACTCACTCGAGGGGGGAGACCCAGTACTTC. Its protein product is CASTHSRGETQYF.

This clonotype was observed at least ten times. V gene TRBV20-1 combines with J gene TRBJ1-5; D is perhaps TRBD1 (5 bases). The CDR3 has 15 residues. V was shortened by 1 base and J by 2 bases, with 12 bases between the two germline ends. Germline CDR1 is DFQATT and CDR2 is SNEGSKA (reference sequence). The DNA for the CDR3 is TGCAGTGCTAGAGCGGGGGTTCGGCGCAATCAGCCCCAGCATTTT. This translates into CSARAGVRRNQPQHF.

This clonotype showed up just a few times. V is TRBV6-2 or TRBV6-3 and J is TRBJ2-7; D possibly corresponds to TRBD1 (6 bases). Germline V gives CDR1 MNHEY, CDR2 SVGEGT. The CDR3 has 11 amino acids. V lost 6 bases and J 4 bases, leaving 7 bases between the germline ends. The CDR3 DNA follows: TGTGCCAGCAGGGGGACATACGAGCAGTACTTC. It is translated as CASRGTYEQYF.

Many counts were recorded for this clonotype. The rearrangement links TRBV2 to TRBJ2-5, with 12 bases lining up with TRBD2. The CDR3 is 15 residues long. Germline trimming cut 4 bases from V and 4 bases from J; bases unmatched to any gene: 4. CDR1 SNHLY and CDR2 FYNNEI come from the germline V gene. CDR3: CASSGLAGVGETQYF. Here the CDR3 DNA reads TGTGCCAGCAGTGGACTAGCGGGAGTGGGAGAGACCCAGTACTTC.